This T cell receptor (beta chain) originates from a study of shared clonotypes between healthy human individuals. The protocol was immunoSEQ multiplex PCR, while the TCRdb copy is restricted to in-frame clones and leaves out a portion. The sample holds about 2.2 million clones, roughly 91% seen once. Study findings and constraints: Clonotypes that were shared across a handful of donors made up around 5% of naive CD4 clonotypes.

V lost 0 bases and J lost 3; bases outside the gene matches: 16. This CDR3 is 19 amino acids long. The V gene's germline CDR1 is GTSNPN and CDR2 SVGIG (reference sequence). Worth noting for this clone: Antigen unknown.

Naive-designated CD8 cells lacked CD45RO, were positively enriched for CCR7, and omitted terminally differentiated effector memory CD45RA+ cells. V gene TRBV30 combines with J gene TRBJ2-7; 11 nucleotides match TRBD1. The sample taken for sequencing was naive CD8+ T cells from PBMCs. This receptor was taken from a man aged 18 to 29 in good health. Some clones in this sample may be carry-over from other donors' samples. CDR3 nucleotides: TGTGCCTGGAGTGTACCCCTGATGACCCGGACAGGGGGCTTCTACGAGCAGTACTTC. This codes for CAWSVPLMTRTGGFYEQYF.